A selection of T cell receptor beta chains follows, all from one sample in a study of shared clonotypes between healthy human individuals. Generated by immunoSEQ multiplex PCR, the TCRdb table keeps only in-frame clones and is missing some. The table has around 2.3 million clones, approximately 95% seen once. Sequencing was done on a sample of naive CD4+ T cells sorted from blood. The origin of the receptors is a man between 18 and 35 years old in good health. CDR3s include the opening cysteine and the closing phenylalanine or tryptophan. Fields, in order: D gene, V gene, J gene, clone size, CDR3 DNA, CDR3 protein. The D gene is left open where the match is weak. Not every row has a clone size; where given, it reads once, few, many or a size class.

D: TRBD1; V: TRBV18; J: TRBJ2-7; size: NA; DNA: TGTGCCAGCTCACCCAGGGGGCCGGGGGCCTCCTACGAGCAGTACTTC; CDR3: CASSPRGPGASYEQYF
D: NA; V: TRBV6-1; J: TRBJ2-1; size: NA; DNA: TGTGCCAGCAGTGAACAGCGAAGCTCCTACAATGAGCAGTTCTTC; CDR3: CASSEQRSSYNEQFF
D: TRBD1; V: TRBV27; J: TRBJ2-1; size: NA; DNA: TGTGCCAGCAGTTTATCAAGACAGGGGCCCTACAATGAGCAGTTCTTC; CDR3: CASSLSRQGPYNEQFF
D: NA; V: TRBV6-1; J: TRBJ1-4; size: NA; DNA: TGTGCCAGCAGTGAAGTCCCCCACCCTAATGAAAAACTGTTTTTT; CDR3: CASSEVPHPNEKLFF
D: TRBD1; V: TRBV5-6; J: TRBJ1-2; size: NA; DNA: TGTGCCAGCAGCCAGGACAGGGGGAAGGGTGGCTACACCTTC; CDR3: CASSQDRGKGGYTF
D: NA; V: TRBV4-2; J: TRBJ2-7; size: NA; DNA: TGTGCCAGCAGCCCCATCGATGCCAGGGGGGACTACGAGCAGTACTTC; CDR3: CASSPIDARGDYEQYF
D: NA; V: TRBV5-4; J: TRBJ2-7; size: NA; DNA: TGTGCCAGCAGCCCGGCCGGGAGTAACTCCTACGAGCAGTACTTC; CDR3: CASSPAGSNSYEQYF
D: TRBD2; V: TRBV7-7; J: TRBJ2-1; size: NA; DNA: TGTGCTAGCAGCTCCGGACCCGGGACTAATGCTTACAATGAGCAGTTCTTC; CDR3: CASSSGPGTNAYNEQFF
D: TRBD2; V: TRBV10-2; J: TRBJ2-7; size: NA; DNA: TGCGCCAGCAGTGAGAGTCTAGCGGGATCGTACGAGCAGTACTTC; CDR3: CASSESLAGSYEQYF
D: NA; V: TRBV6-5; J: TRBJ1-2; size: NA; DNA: TGTGCCAGCAGTTATGGAACAAACTATGGCTACACCTTC; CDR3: CASSYGTNYGYTF
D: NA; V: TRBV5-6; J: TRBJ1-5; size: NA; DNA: TGTGCCAGCAGCTCAAGAACCGACCGGAATCAGCCCCAGCATTTT; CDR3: CASSSRTDRNQPQHF
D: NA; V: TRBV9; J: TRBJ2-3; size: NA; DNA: TGTGCCAGCAGCCCCCCGCTGGCGGGATCTCGGCATACGCAGTATTTT; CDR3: CASSPPLAGSRHTQYF
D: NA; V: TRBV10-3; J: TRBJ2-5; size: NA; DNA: TGTGCCATCAGTAACAAGGGCCAAGAGACCCAGTACTTC; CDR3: CAISNKGQETQYF
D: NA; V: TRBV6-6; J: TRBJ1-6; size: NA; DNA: TGTGCCAGCCGGACTGTAGGAGATTCACCCCTCCACTTT; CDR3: CASRTVGDSPLHF
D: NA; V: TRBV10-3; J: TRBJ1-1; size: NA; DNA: TGTGCCATCAGTGATCGGGGAGGGAACACTGAAGCTTTCTTT; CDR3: CAISDRGGNTEAFF
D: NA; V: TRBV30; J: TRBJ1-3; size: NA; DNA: TGTGCCTGGAGCGGACTCACACAGGCCACTTCTGGAAACACCATATATTTT; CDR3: CAWSGLTQATSGNTIYF
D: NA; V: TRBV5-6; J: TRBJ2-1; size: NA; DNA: TGTGCCAGCAGCCACCCCGCCTACAATGAGCAGTTCTTC; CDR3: CASSHPAYNEQFF
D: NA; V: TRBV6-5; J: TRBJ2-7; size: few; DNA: TGTGCCAGCAGTTTAGATCGATACGAGCAGTACTTC; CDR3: CASSLDRYEQYF
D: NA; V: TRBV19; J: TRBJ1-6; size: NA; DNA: TGTGCCAGTACCCAGGAGGGGGGTTGGAATTCACCCCTCCACTTT; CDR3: CASTQEGGWNSPLHF
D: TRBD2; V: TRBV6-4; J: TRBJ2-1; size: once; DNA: TGTGCCAGCAGTGACTCTAGCGGGGGAACCTACAATGAGCAGTTCTTC; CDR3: CASSDSSGGTYNEQFF
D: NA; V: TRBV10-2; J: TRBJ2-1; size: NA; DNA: TGCGCCAGCCAGTCGAATGAGCAGTTCTTC; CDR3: CASQSNEQFF
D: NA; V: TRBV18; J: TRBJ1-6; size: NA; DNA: TGTGCCAGCTCCCCTGGGGTTAATTCACCCCTCCACTTT; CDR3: CASSPGVNSPLHF
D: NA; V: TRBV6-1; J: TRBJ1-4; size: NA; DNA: TGTGCCAGCAGTGAATTCGTGGGACTCGGAGGTGAAAAACTGTTTTTT; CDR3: CASSEFVGLGGEKLFF
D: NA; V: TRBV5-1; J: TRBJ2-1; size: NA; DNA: TGCGCCAGCACCATGGCACTCCACTCCTACAATGAGCAGTTCTTC; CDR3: CASTMALHSYNEQFF
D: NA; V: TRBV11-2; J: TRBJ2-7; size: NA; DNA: TGTGCCAGCAGCTTTGGGAGAACGGGGTCGAACGAGCAGTACTTC; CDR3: CASSFGRTGSNEQYF
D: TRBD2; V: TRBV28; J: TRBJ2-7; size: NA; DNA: TGTGCCAGCAGTTCGGCTAGCGGGGTCCCTTACGAGCAGTACTTC; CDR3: CASSSASGVPYEQYF
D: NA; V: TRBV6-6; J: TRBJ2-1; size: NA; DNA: TGTGCCAGCAGTTATTTGGGCAGTCAGAATGAGCAGTTCTTC; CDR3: CASSYLGSQNEQFF
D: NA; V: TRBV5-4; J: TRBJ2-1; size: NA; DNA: TGTGCCAGCAGCTTGATCTCGAGCTCCTACAATGAGCAGTTCTTC; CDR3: CASSLISSSYNEQFF
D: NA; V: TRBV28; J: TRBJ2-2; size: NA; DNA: TGTGCCAGCAAGGGGAGGCAGGGAGCCCCCGGGGAGCTGTTTTTT; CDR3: CASKGRQGAPGELFF
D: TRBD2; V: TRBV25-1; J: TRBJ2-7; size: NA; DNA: TGTGCCAGCAGTGAAATAAGCGGGAACGTACGCGAGCAGTACTTC; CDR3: CASSEISGNVREQYF
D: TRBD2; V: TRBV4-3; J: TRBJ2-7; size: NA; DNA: TGCGCCAGCAGCCAAGATCCGGATAGCGGGAGCTACGAGCAGTACTTC; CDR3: CASSQDPDSGSYEQYF
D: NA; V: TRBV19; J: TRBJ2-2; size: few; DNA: TGTGCCAGTAGTTCTCAGGTCAGCACCGGGGAGCTGTTTTTT; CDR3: CASSSQVSTGELFF
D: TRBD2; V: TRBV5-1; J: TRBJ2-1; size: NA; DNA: TGCGCCAGCGGGCGACTAGCGGGGGGACAGAGCTCCTACAATGAGCAGTTCTTC; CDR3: CASGRLAGGQSSYNEQFF
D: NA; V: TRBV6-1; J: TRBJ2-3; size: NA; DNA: TGTGCCAGCATGATAGGAGCCACAGATACGCAGTATTTT; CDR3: CASMIGATDTQYF
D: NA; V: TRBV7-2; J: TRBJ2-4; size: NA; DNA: TGTGCCAGCAGCTTAGATGTGGGAGGGGGAAACTTAGCCAAAAACATTCAGTACTTC; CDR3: CASSLDVGGGNLAKNIQYF
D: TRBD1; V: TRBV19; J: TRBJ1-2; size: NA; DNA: TGTGCCAGTAGTATAAGTTGGGCAGGGGGACATGGCTACACCTTC; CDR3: CASSISWAGGHGYTF
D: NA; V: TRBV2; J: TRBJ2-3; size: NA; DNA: TGTGCCAGCAACGGGATTGTAGGCCTCACAGATACGCAGTATTTT; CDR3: CASNGIVGLTDTQYF
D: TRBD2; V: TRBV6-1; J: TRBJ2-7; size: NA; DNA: TGTGCCAGCAGTCGAAGCGGGAGCTACGAGCAGTACTTC; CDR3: CASSRSGSYEQYF
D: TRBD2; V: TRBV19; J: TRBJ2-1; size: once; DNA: TGTGCCAGTAGTTCCCGACTAGCGGGACAGGTTGAGCAGTTCTTC; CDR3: CASSSRLAGQVEQFF
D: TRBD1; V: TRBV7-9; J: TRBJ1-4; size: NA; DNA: TGTGCCAGCAGCTTGACAGGGCCTAATGAAAAACTGTTTTTT; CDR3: CASSLTGPNEKLFF
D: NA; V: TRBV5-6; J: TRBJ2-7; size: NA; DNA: TGTGCCAGCAGCTTCATAGGGGACCCCTACGAGCAGTACTTC; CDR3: CASSFIGDPYEQYF
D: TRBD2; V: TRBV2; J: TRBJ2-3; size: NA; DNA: TGTGCCAGCAGTGGACCGGGACTAGACACAGATACGCAGTATTTT; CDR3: CASSGPGLDTDTQYF